The entry below describes one T cell receptor beta chain. The antigen remains unidentified. The sample originates from a study of cytomegalovirus exposure and HLA in healthy donors. Study findings and constraints: The study designated roughly 160 TCR beta chains cytomegalovirus-associated. The finding came from a later analysis; first-cohort TCR clusters tended to co-occur in the 130 or so validation repertoires. Whilst most TCR sequences proved rare, a subset of public TCRs occurred across many donors.

Profiling relied on immunoSEQ multiplex PCR, and the TCRdb table lists in-frame clones only, not all of them. This table holds about 140,000 clones, about four fifths found once. This CDR3 contains 14 residues. Germline assignment: CDR1 SGHNT and CDR2 YYREEE (reference sequence). V lost 4 bases, J lost 6 bases, and 9 bases stayed unmatched. Source material: PBMCs. This receptor was obtained from a woman aged 25 to 39 in good health and CMV-seronegative. The V gene is TRBV5-4, the J gene TRBJ2-7; TRBD1 aligns across 8 bases. The CDR3 nucleotides are TGTGCCAGCAGCCCACAGCAGGGGGCTGCCGAGCAGTACTTC. Its protein product is CASSPQQGAAEQYF.